This T cell receptor (beta chain) was identified during a study of regulatory T cells in long-lasting Graves disease. Notes on the study in general: Sharing of public clonotypes was greater in persistent patients (more than 2,500) than in new patients (roughly 1,000).

V shed 10 bases and J shed 9 bases, with 15 bases lying between them. Germline V gene sequence: CDR1 SNHLY, CDR2 FYNNEI. The CDR3 is 11 amino acids. Time point denoted: persistent/refractory GD, antithyroid drugs over 5 years with positive TRAb. After RNA was extracted from PBMCs, the TCR library was made from it. Combining iRepertoire HTBI primers with Arm-PCR of CDR3 regions, the authors built TCR beta libraries. TCRdb re-derived calls from the multiplex PCR reads in MiXCR, one entry per CDR3 protein. The table lists roughly 400,000 distinct CDR3 sequences, less than 25% of them singletons, with under 25% in the top ten. This clonotype was seen repeatedly, ten times or more. Its antigen is currently unknown.

This rearrangement joins TRBV2 to TRBJ2-5, with D maybe TRBD2 (5 bases). The origin of this receptor is a female donor with Graves disease. Material: peripheral blood mononuclear cells (PBMCs), obtained when the disease was refractory, from a patient treated with antithyroid drugs. CDR3 nucleotides: TGTGCCACGAAGGGTCAGGAGGCCCAGTACTTC. It encodes CATKGQEAQYF.